This paragraph reports one TCR beta chain. Its antigen remains undetermined. One end of the junction is discordant with germline, which a read error may explain. The data stem from a study of blood T cell repertoires in COVID-19 (dated by TCRdb to 2019 to 2021). Study-wide context: Collaborator samples came from the United States, Italy and Spain and covered acute and convalescent phases of COVID-19. The prospective study material was composed of cDNA or gDNA derived from T cells, B-cell-depleted T cells, or PBMCs. Deeply sampled blood TCRbeta repertoires from subjects exposed to, actively infected with, or recovered from COVID-19 were included in the dataset. A freely available public database, intended as a resource for researchers studying the immune response to SARS-CoV-2, is where the repertoires were released. Samples came from the ongoing ImmuneRACE study (first 160 participants) plus 1,254 subjects from 6 global collaborators. Nearly every sample came with metadata listing a de-identified subject ID, COVID-19 status, age in years and sex. Where HLA class I and class II types were available, the types were taken from metadata supplied by the sample provider, not from assay-based typing.

The CDR3 runs 17 residues from the cysteine to the phenylalanine. The sequence is cut down to CDR3 DNA, 51 bases in frame from base 1. From a lookup of the germline V gene (reference sequence), CDR1 and CDR2 are LNHDA and SQIVND. At one collaborating source in Seattle, patients were enrolled during active infection and were followed longitudinally through the course of disease. Collaborating institutions collected whole blood in K2EDTA tubes following their own protocols. For TCRbeta analysis, collaborators shipped samples as frozen whole blood, isolated PBMCs, or DNA extracted from either of those sample types. TCRbeta CDR3 regions were amplified from genomic DNA using the immunoSEQ Assay, a bias-controlled multiplex PCR. Per the original workflow: Nucleated cell counts per sample were estimated from amplification of reference gene primers within the assay. To quantify the absolute abundance of each unique TCRbeta CDR3 rearrangement, sequence reads were collapsed and filtered. For each sample, productive Simpson clonality was calculated by taking the square root of Simpson's diversity index across productive rearrangements. TCRdb stores this immuneACCESS table with in-frame sequences only. Part of the clones is absent; in the studies checked, under half of the shortfall reflects unresolved V genes, and no reason is known for the rest. V and J calls plus clone size are reproduced from that table; the DNA served to infer D and trimming. In this sample the table shows some 200,000 clones, roughly four fifths of which occur a single time. The top ten constitute approximately 11% of the sample.

Study-level results and caveats: The amount of clinical and demographic metadata varied by source and participant and was provided uncurated.

The chain was built from TRBV19 and TRBJ2-2; tentative D gene TRBD2, with 5 bases matching. This TCR was sampled from a woman aged 40 to 55 with COVID-19, enrolled during active disease. Sequencing was carried out using peripheral blood. The bases are TGTGCCAGTAGTAACCGGGCAGGAGATGTGAACACCGGGGAGCTGCTTTTT. Its translation reads: CASSNRAGDVNTGELLF.